This entry lists 22 T cell receptor beta chains sequenced from one sample in a study of CD4 and CD8 cells across lung adenocarcinoma regions. TCRdb fed the PCR reads into MiXCR, producing one record per CDR3 protein. The sample has almost 7,000 distinct CDR3 sequences, about 54% seen once. Sequencing input: CD8+ T cells from the center of a lung tumor. The receptors were gathered from a male donor with lung adenocarcinoma. The CD4 and CD8 labels of this study may be unreliable.

This clonotype was detected many times. The chain has TRBV5-1 and TRBJ2-3; 7 bases are shared with TRBD1. The germline V gene encodes CDR1 SGHRS and CDR2 YFSETQ. The CDR3 loop spans 16 amino acids. V lost 2 bases and J lost 3; bases outside the gene matches: 9. The CDR3 DNA reads as TGCGCCAGCAGCTTACCAGAGGGGGCCAAGACAGATACGCAGTATTTT. Its translation: CASSLPEGAKTDTQYF.

The chain carries TRBV27 and TRBJ2-3; unclear D gene. The CDR3 runs to 11 residues. The germline gives CDR1 MNHEY, CDR2 SMNVEV (reference sequence). The CDR3 reads CGSSDQETQYF. The CDR3 DNA sequence: TGTGGGAGCAGTGATCAGGAGACGCAGTATTTT.

The chain carries TRBV6-1 and TRBJ2-1; 8 bases are a match to TRBD2. The V segment lost 4 bases and the J segment 6 bases; nucleotides outside the gene matches: 14. Germline CDR1 and CDR2: MNHNS and SASEGT. CDR3 length: 17 residues. The CDR3 sequence is CASSVRSAGLGANEQFF. CDR3 nucleotide sequence: TGTGCCAGCAGTGTACGGAGTGCGGGACTAGGGGCCAATGAGCAGTTCTTC.

This clonotype qualifies as medium-sized. V is TRBV6-5 and J is TRBJ2-1; 8 nucleotides match TRBD2. Per germline, CDR1 MNHEY and CDR2 SVGAGI. Unmatched junction bases numbered 9, after V lost 0 bases and J lost 2 bases. CDR3 length equals 18 residues. CDR3 loop: CASSYSRMSGSTYNEQFF. The CDR3 DNA follows: TGTGCCAGCAGTTACTCGAGAATGAGCGGGAGTACCTACAATGAGCAGTTCTTC.

Within the sample, this clonotype is large. This chain joins TRBV27 and TRBJ2-2; D is perhaps TRBD2 (6 bases). The CDR3 runs to 15 residues. The V gene lost 3 bases and the J gene lost 0 bases, with 8 bases spanning the gap. From germline, CDR1 is MNHEY and CDR2 SMNVEV (reference sequence). The CDR3: CASSFGGTNTGELFF. CDR3 coding DNA: TGTGCCAGCAGTTTTGGAGGGACGAACACCGGGGAGCTGTTTTTT.

This clonotype was found once. V is TRBV10-1 and J is TRBJ2-4; TRBD1 or TRBD2 may be the D gene (5 bases each). Trimming stripped 0 bases from V and 8 bases from J, with 17 bases between. The germline gives CDR1 WNHNN, CDR2 SYGVQD (reference sequence). The CDR3 has 16 amino acids. The CDR3 bases are TGCGCCAGCAGTGAGTCGAGGGGCCGTGGCCAAGACATTCAGTACTTC. Amino acids: CASSESRGRGQDIQYF.

The V gene is TRBV10-1, the J gene TRBJ2-4; TRBD1 aligns across 9 bases. The CDR3 has 19 amino acids. The germline gives CDR1 WNHNN, CDR2 SYGVQD (reference sequence). The trim removed 0 bases at V and 8 bases at J, leaving 17 bases unmatched. DNA for the CDR3: TGCGCCAGCAGTGAGTCAGTATCCGAAACAGGGGGCGGAAGAGACATTCAGTACTTC. It specifies CASSESVSETGGGRDIQYF.

The chain employs TRBV10-1 and TRBJ2-3, with D perhaps given as TRBD1 or TRBD2 (6 bases each). This CDR3 has 15 amino acids. V was pared by 3 bases and J by 5 bases, with 15 bases between. The germline V gene has CDR1 WNHNN and CDR2 SYGVQD (reference sequence). As DNA, the CDR3 is TGCGCCAGCAGTGAAGGGGGGAGAGTCCAAGATACGCAGTATTTT. Protein: CASSEGGRVQDTQYF.

The CDR3 sequence is CATSERNNEQFF. Here the CDR3 DNA reads TGTGCCACCAGTGAGCGGAACAATGAGCAGTTCTTC. The J gene is TRBJ2-1, the V gene TRBV24-1, with D unresolved. V was clipped by 4 bases and J by 5 bases, with 5 bases between them. The CDR3 runs 12 residues. The V gene's germline CDR1 is KGHDR and CDR2 SFDVKD.

At least ten counts were recorded for this clonotype. The gene calls are TRBV6-1 and TRBJ2-1; D call uncertain. The better agreement between TRBJ2-5 and the DNA end casts doubt on the J call. Germline CDR1 is MNHNS and CDR2 is SASEGT. The CDR3 has 12 amino acids. The CDR3 is CASSPSRETQYF. CDR3 bases: TGTGCCAGCAGCCCTTCCCGCGAGACCCAGTACTTC.

There are many counts of this clonotype. The rearrangement links TRBV6-4 to TRBJ2-1; the match to TRBD2 covers 11 bases. CDR3 size: 16 residues. Germline-derived CDR1 and CDR2 are MRHNA and SNTAGT. The V gene end was trimmed by 4 bases and the J gene end by 3 bases; junction bases not matched to a gene: 5. In nucleotides, the CDR3 is TGTGCCAGCAGTGCCGCCGGGACTAGCGGCTACAATGAGCAGTTCTTC. This translates into CASSAAGTSGYNEQFF.

The V gene is TRBV9, the J gene TRBJ1-1; tentatively, D is TRBD1 (5 bases). V lost 0 bases to trimming and J lost 3 bases, with 12 bases between them. Per the germline V gene, CDR1 is SGDLS and CDR2 is YYNGEE. The CDR3 has 15 amino acids. Here the CDR3 DNA reads TGTGCCAGCAGCGTAGGGGGCCGATGGGACACTGAAGCTTTCTTT. It encodes CASSVGGRWDTEAFF.

The chain is built from TRBV6-1 and TRBJ2-1; 8 nucleotides match TRBD1. V dropped 7 bases and J dropped 4; count of bases not matched to a gene: 9. The germline gives CDR1 MNHNS, CDR2 SASEGT. The CDR3 length is 15 residues. CDR3: CASNPDRGRYNEQFF. The CDR3 DNA reads as TGTGCCAGCAATCCTGACAGGGGTAGATACAATGAGCAGTTCTTC.

The chain has TRBV6-2 or TRBV6-3 and TRBJ1-1; D uncertain. The CDR3 totals 12 residues. Germline V gene data show CDR1 as MNHEY and CDR2 as SVGEGT. V was cut by 0 bases and J by 7 bases, with 6 bases left in between. As DNA, the CDR3 is TGTGCCAGCAGTTACTCCTACGGTGAAGCTTTCTTT. Amino acid sequence: CASSYSYGEAFF.

On this clonotype: A much more abundant neighbour one base away suggests this may be a read error. The CDR3 sequence: CASSYSTGFATSEQFF. The DNA of the CDR3 is TGTGCCAGCAGTTACTCGACAGGTTTTGCAACTAGCGAGCAGTTCTTC. The chain employs TRBV6-5 and TRBJ2-1; D is perhaps TRBD1 or TRBD2 (6 bases each). The V and J ends lost 0 bases and 10 bases respectively, with 19 bases between them. The germline V gene has CDR1 MNHEY and CDR2 SVGAGI. This CDR3 is 16 amino acids long.

The genes are TRBV6-1 and TRBJ2-3, with TRBD2 identical over 8 bases. The end of the DNA fits TRBJ2-7 better, so the J call may be wrong. Germline-derived CDR1 and CDR2 are MNHNS and SASEGT. This CDR3 is 15 amino acids long. The CDR3 here is CARGDGGGDTDTQYF. As DNA, the CDR3 is TGTGCCAGGGGTGACGGGGGGGGGGACACAGATACGCAGTACTTC.

As for this clonotype: An end of the junction differs from the germline gene, which may be a read error. The chain links TRBV6-2 or TRBV6-3 to TRBJ2-5, with 9 bases matching TRBD2. The germline CDR1 and CDR2 sequences are MNHEY and SVGEGT. This CDR3 is 18 amino acids long. CDR3 nucleotides: TGTGCCAGCAGTTGCGCGGGAGCGGGGGGCCCCGCCCAAGAGACGCAGTATTTC. Protein: CASSCAGAGGPAQETQYF.

This clonotype has a single count. The CDR3 coding sequence is TGTGCCAGCAGCTTAGATGGTAGCGGGAGATTGATCACCGGGGAGCTGTTTTTT. Translation gives CASSLDGSGRLITGELFF. This chain connects TRBV7-6 to TRBJ2-2; 9 nucleotides line up with TRBD2. After removal of 1 base from V and 4 bases from J, the junction contained 10 bases not matched to a gene. This CDR3 region has 18 residues. Per the germline V gene, CDR1 is SGHVS and CDR2 is FNYEAQ.

The chain is built from TRBV5-1 and TRBJ2-1, with 8 bases that match TRBD2. Germline loops: CDR1 SGHRS, CDR2 YFSETQ. This CDR3 has 15 amino acids. V was pared by 2 bases and J by 7 bases, with 8 bases of the junction left unmatched. CDR3 coding DNA: TGCGCCAGCAGCTTCCAGGGACTAGGTCGGAATGAGCAGTTCTTC. Translating gives CASSFQGLGRNEQFF.

This clonotype was observed a few times. The V and J genes are TRBV10-1 and TRBJ2-3; the match to TRBD2 covers 10 bases. The CDR3 sequence is 14 residues long. After removal of 8 bases from V and 2 bases from J, the junction contained 4 bases not matched to a gene. Germline-derived CDR1 and CDR2 are WNHNN and SYGVQD (reference sequence). CDR3 in DNA: TGCGCCAGCGGACTAGCGGAGGCCACAGATACGCAGTATTTT. It specifies CASGLAEATDTQYF.

This chain links TRBV10-3 with TRBJ2-1; 9 bases map to TRBD1. V dropped 6 bases and J dropped 6; count of bases not matched to a gene: 12. The CDR3 totals 16 residues. Germline V lookup: CDR1 ENHRY, CDR2 SYGVKD. The CDR3 DNA sequence: TGTGCCATCAGCGGGACCGGGACAGGGCGGGGCAATGAGCAGTTCTTC. Protein: CAISGTGTGRGNEQFF.

This clonotype is deemed medium-sized (0.01 to 0.1%). The chain has TRBV7-8 and TRBJ1-2; D is unclear. The CDR3 loop spans 15 amino acids. Germline assignment: CDR1 SGHVS and CDR2 FQNEAQ. Deletions cut 2 bases from V and 0 bases from J, with 10 bases between. CDR3 bases: TGTGCCAGCAGCTTACGAGCGGCGGCTAACTATGGCTACACCTTC. Its protein is CASSLRAAANYGYTF.